Following are 22 T cell receptor beta chains from one sample sequenced in a study of cytomegalovirus exposure and HLA in healthy donors. The PCR had 60 Vbeta and 13 Jbeta primers. Assay used: immunoSEQ multiplex PCR; TCRdb lists only in-frame clones, some missing. The top ten hold less than 5% of the sample, which has under 150,000 clones, around 72% seen once. The sample taken for sequencing was PBMCs. These receptor sequences come from a man in his forties or fifties in good health and CMV-seropositive.

The chain recombines TRBV18 with TRBJ2-1; 13 nucleotides align to TRBD2. Germline V lookup: CDR1 KGHSH, CDR2 LQKENI. CDR3 length: 14 amino acids. V shed 4 bases, J shed 9 bases, and the junction held 3 bases outside the gene matches. The CDR3, as DNA: TGTGCCAGCTCACGGACTAGCGGGAGTGGTGAGCAGTTCTTC. Its translation is CASSRTSGSGEQFF. Using reference TRBV18 and TRBJ2-1 for the parts outside the CDR3, the full variable domain is NAGVMQNPRHLVRRRGQEARLRCSPMKGHSHVYWYRQLPEEGLKFMVYLQKENIIDESGMPKERFSAEFPKEGPSILRIQQVVRGDSAAYFCASSRTSGSGEQFFGPGTRLTVL.

This chain links TRBV18 with TRBJ1-1; D gene ambiguous. The CDR3 runs 14 residues. Trimming cost V 3 bases and J 1 base, with 9 bases left between them. The germline V gene has CDR1 KGHSH and CDR2 LQKENI. CDR3 amino acids: CASSPIPRNTEAFF. The CDR3 region has the DNA TGTGCCAGCTCACCTATCCCGAGGAACACTGAAGCTTTCTTT. The full variable domain, completed using reference TRBV18 and TRBJ1-1, is NAGVMQNPRHLVRRRGQEARLRCSPMKGHSHVYWYRQLPEEGLKFMVYLQKENIIDESGMPKERFSAEFPKEGPSILRIQQVVRGDSAAYFCASSPIPRNTEAFFGQGTRLTVV.

The chain has TRBV4-1 and TRBJ2-1; tentatively, D is TRBD1 (6 bases). The V gene's germline CDR1 is MGHRA and CDR2 YSYEKL. The V end was cut by 0 bases, the J end by 2 bases, with 8 bases between. CDR3 length: 15 residues. CDR3 sequence reads: CASSQEQGTYNEQFF. The CDR3 DNA follows: TGCGCCAGCAGCCAAGAACAGGGTACCTACAATGAGCAGTTCTTC.

This chain uses TRBV7-2 with TRBJ1-2; 7 bases line up with TRBD1. The junction had 8 bases not matched to a gene; V was cut back by 5 bases and J by 2 bases. The CDR3 is 15 residues long. Germline V CDR1 and CDR2: SGHTA, FQGNSA. CDR3 nucleotides: TGTGCCAGCAGCACCAACAGGGGTGGGAACTATGGCTACACCTTC. This translates into CASSTNRGGNYGYTF.

This rearrangement joins TRBV5-1 to TRBJ2-1, with 7 bases aligning to TRBD1. With 2 bases clipped from V and 3 bases from J, the junction kept 5 bases outside the gene matches. This CDR3 has 15 residues. Germline V gene sequence: CDR1 SGHRS, CDR2 YFSETQ. The CDR3 nucleotides are TGCGCCAGCAGCTTTACAGGGGCCATCTACAATGAGCAGTTCTTC. It translates to CASSFTGAIYNEQFF.

This clone was counted a few times. The J gene is TRBJ1-1, the V gene TRBV5-6; 10 bases line up with TRBD1. Germline values: CDR1 SGHDT, CDR2 YYEEEE. The V gene end was trimmed by 4 bases and the J gene end by 0 bases; junction bases not matched to a gene: 3. This CDR3 is 15 amino acids long. For the CDR3, the DNA is TGTGCCAGCAGCAGAGGACAGGGGGTGAACACTGAAGCTTTCTTT. Residues: CASSRGQGVNTEAFF.

This clone has more than one count but fewer than ten. The V call is TRBV11-3, the J call TRBJ1-1; no definite D call. The germline CDR1 and CDR2 sequences are SGHNT and YENEEA. The CDR3 runs to 14 residues. The ends were cut back, 1 base at V and 0 bases at J, with 6 bases in the middle. This CDR3 reads CASSLAQMNTEAFF. The CDR3 nucleotides are TGTGCCAGCAGCTTAGCGCAGATGAACACTGAAGCTTTCTTT.

V and J are TRBV4-1 and TRBJ2-3; TRBD2 matches at 16 bases. This CDR3 contains 18 residues. J lost 0 bases, V lost 3 bases, and 3 bases had no gene match. Germline CDR1 and CDR2: MGHRA and YSYEKL. The DNA of the CDR3 is TGCGCCAGCAGCCATGGGACTAGCGGGGGGGCAAGCACAGATACGCAGTATTTT. It codes for CASSHGTSGGASTDTQYF.

Points on this clone: Other DNA sequences from this sample encode an identical CDR3 as well. The chain has TRBV2 and TRBJ1-5, with 7 bases matching TRBD1. This CDR3 has 14 amino acids. Trimming removed 4 bases from V and 2 bases from J; junction bases left unmatched: 2. The germline V gene encodes CDR1 SNHLY and CDR2 FYNNEI. The CDR3 nucleotides are TGTGCCAGCAGTGGGACAGGAGGCAATCAGCCCCAGCATTTT. This encodes CASSGTGGNQPQHF.

The V call is TRBV2, the J call TRBJ1-1, with 9 nucleotides matching TRBD1. J gave up 3 bases and V 7 bases, and 3 bases lay outside the gene matches. Germline CDR1 is SNHLY and CDR2 is FYNNEI. This CDR3 contains 13 residues. CDR3 in DNA: TGTGCCAGCACACAGGGGGCGGACACTGAAGCTTTCTTT. Translating it yields CASTQGADTEAFF.

V gene TRBV6-5 combines with J gene TRBJ1-2; weak D call: TRBD1 (6 bases). The CDR3 runs 14 residues. Germline V CDR1 and CDR2: MNHEY, SVGAGI. V shed 3 bases and J shed 4 bases, with 12 bases lying between them. As DNA, the CDR3 is TGTGCCAGCAGTTATGAGACAGGCGGCTATGGCTACACCTTC. The encoded protein is CASSYETGGYGYTF.

This rearrangement joins TRBV6-5 to TRBJ2-7; no clear D. CDR1 MNHEY and CDR2 SVGAGI come from the germline V gene. V lost 2 bases to trimming and J lost 2 bases, with 10 bases between them. CDR3 size: 14 residues. The CDR3 loop reads CASSYQPGTYEQYF. The CDR3 coding sequence is TGTGCCAGCAGTTACCAACCGGGTACCTACGAGCAGTACTTC.

The rearrangement uses TRBV2 and TRBJ2-1, with unresolved D. V was clipped by 5 bases and J by 0 bases, with 11 bases between them. This CDR3 spans 15 amino acids. Germline V gene data show CDR1 as SNHLY and CDR2 as FYNNEI. DNA for the CDR3: TGTGCCAGCAGTAAAGAGGCGGTCTCCTACAATGAGCAGTTCTTC. It yields the protein CASSKEAVSYNEQFF. Looking up the rest from reference TRBV2 and TRBJ2-1 gives the full variable domain: EPEVTQTPSHQVTQMGQEVILRCVPISNHLYFYWYRQILGQKVEFLVSFYNNEISEKSEIFDDQFSVERPDGSNFTLKIRSTKLEDSAMYFCASSKEAVSYNEQFFGPGTRLTVL.

The chain recombines TRBV5-8 with TRBJ2-2; the D gene is possibly TRBD1 (6 bases). From germline, CDR1 is SGHTS and CDR2 YDEGEE. Trimming shortened V by 5 bases and J by 6 bases, and 14 bases separated the two germline ends. There are 14 residues in the CDR3. Written as DNA, the CDR3 is TGTGCCAGCAGAAAGACAGGATGGGCCGGGGAGCTGTTTTTT. Translating gives CASRKTGWAGELFF.

This clone was counted at least ten times. V usage is TRBV5-4 and J usage is TRBJ2-3; 7 positions match TRBD1. CDR1 is SGHNT, CDR2 YYREEE, per germline (reference sequence). Trimming cost V 5 bases and J 0 bases; bases outside gene matches: 3. The CDR3 is 14 residues long. CDR3 coding DNA: TGTGCCAGCAGAACGGGACAGAGCACAGATACGCAGTATTTT. Residues: CASRTGQSTDTQYF.

The rearrangement uses TRBV29-1 and TRBJ2-7; D perhaps matches TRBD1 (6 bases). The length of the CDR3 is 14 residues. Germline loops: CDR1 SQVTM, CDR2 ANQGSEA. Trimming took off 0 bases at V and 4 bases at J, with 13 bases between the two ends. The CDR3 region is CSVEEGDKRYEQYF. The CDR3 DNA follows: TGCAGCGTTGAAGAGGGGGACAAGAGATACGAGCAGTACTTC.

The V gene is TRBV9, the J gene TRBJ1-6, with D perhaps matching TRBD1 (5 bases). Per the germline V gene, CDR1 is SGDLS and CDR2 is YYNGEE. The CDR3 covers 13 residues. V was pared by 3 bases and J by 9 bases, with 10 bases between. The CDR3 nucleotides read TGTGCCAGCAGCGGCGGGGGGGTTTCACCCCTCCACTTT. Protein product: CASSGGGVSPLHF.

V usage is TRBV7-7 and J usage is TRBJ2-5, with a weak D call TRBD1 (5 bases). V lost 8 bases and J 3 bases, leaving 16 bases between the germline ends. The length of the CDR3 is 14 residues. CDR1 and CDR2 (germline): SSHAT, FNYEAQ (reference sequence). CDR3 in DNA: TGTGCCAGCTCGAAATCAGGGATTGAAGAGACCCAGTACTTC. Its translation is CASSKSGIEETQYF.

Note on this clone: The junction does not match germline at one end; this may be a read error. The same CDR3 also results from other DNA sequences found in this sample. The chain links TRBV6-5 to TRBJ1-5; TRBD1 is a possible D gene (6 bases). Germline CDR1 and CDR2: MNHEY and SVGAGI. The CDR3 has 16 residues. The CDR3 bases are TGCGCCAGCAGTTACAGGTTAACAGGGAGCAATCAGCCCCAGCATTTT. It yields the protein CASSYRLTGSNQPQHF.

This clone was counted a few times. CDR3 nucleotides: TGTGCCACCAGGAGGAGCGGGGGGGCGGAGACCCAGTACTTC. Translated: CATRRSGGAETQYF. The J gene is TRBJ2-5, the V gene TRBV19, with 10 bases lining up with TRBD2. V shed 10 bases and J 5 bases; nucleotides not matched to a gene: 10. This CDR3 region has 14 residues. Germline V gives CDR1 LNHDA, CDR2 SQIVND (reference sequence).

The chain couples TRBV27 to TRBJ2-7, with a tentative D call TRBD1 (6 bases). The ends were cut back, 5 bases at V and 3 bases at J, with 14 bases in the middle. This CDR3 is 14 amino acids long. The germline V gene has CDR1 MNHEY and CDR2 SMNVEV (reference sequence). CDR3 in amino acids: CASSPLDRYYEQYF. The CDR3 DNA reads TGTGCCAGCAGTCCTTTAGACAGGTACTACGAGCAGTACTTC.

The chain combines TRBV4-3 with TRBJ1-2; tentative D call: TRBD1 (5 bases). Germline CDR1 LGHNA, CDR2 YSLEER. There are 16 residues in the CDR3. Trimming pared 0 bases from V and 4 bases from J, leaving 15 bases between. The CDR3 region has the DNA TGCGCCAGCAGCCAAGATCAGATGTGGGGGGGCTATGGCTACACCTTC. Translated: CASSQDQMWGGYGYTF.